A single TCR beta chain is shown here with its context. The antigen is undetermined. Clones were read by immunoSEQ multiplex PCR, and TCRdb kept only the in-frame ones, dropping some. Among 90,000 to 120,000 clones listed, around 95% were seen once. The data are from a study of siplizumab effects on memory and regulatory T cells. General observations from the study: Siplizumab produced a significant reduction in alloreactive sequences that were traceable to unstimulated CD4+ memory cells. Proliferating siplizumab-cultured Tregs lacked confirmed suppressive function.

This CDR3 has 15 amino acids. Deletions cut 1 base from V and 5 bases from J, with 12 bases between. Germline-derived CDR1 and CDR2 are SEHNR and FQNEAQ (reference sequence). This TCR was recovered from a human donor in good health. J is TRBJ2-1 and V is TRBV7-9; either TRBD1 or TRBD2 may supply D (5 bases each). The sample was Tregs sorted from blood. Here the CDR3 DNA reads TGTGCCAGCAGCTTAGGAGGGACGCTGAACAATGAGCAGTTCTTC. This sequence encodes CASSLGGTLNNEQFF.